The T cell receptor beta chain described here comes from a study of T cell clones after liver transplantation. Overall study context: At least one year of complete immunosuppression withdrawal without enzymes over twice normal defined tolerance.

Worth noting for this clone: Its specificity is unknown.

With V trimmed by 6 bases and J by 3 bases, 3 bases remained unmatched. Germline V CDR1 and CDR2: MDHEN, SYDVKM. This CDR3 is built from 14 residues. TCRdb keeps only in-frame clones here, not all; method: immunoSEQ multiplex PCR. Of fewer than 65,000 clones detected, 60% to 80% appear once; the ten largest clones hold 9.7%. Study-level points and caveats: Migration into the graft, not deletion, may explain lost graft donor-reactive T cells. Circulating graft-donor-reactive CD4 TCRbeta sequences fell significantly post-transplant in most of the 8 subjects.

This chain uses TRBV28 with TRBJ1-4; 8 nucleotides agree with TRBD1. The receptor's source is a human patient who received a liver transplant. Some T cells may have come from the graft donor. Sequencing was performed on CD4+ T cells from blood, taken at the 22-month timepoint. Written as DNA, the CDR3 is TGTGCCAGCAGCAAGACAGGGGCTAATGAAAAACTGTTTTTT. Residues: CASSKTGANEKLFF.